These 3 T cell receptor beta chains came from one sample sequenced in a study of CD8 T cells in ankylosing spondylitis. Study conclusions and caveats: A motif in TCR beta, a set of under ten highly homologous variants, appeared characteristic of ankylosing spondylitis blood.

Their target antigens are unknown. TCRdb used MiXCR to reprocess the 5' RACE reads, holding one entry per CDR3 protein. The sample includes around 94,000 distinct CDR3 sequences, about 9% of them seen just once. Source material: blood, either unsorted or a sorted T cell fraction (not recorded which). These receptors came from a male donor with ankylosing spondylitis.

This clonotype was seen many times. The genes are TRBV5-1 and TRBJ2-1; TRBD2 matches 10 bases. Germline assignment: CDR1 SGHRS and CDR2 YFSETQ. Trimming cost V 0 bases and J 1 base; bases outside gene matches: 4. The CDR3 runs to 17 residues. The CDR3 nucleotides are TGCGCCAGCAGCTTGGACGCTAGCGGGAGTTCCTACAATGAGCAGTTCTTC. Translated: CASSLDASGSSYNEQFF.

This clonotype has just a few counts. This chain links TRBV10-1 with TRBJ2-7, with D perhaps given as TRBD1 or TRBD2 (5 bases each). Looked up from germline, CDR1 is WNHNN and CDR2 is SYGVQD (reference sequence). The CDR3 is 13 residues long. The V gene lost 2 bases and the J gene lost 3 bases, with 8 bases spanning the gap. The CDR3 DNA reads TGCGCCAGCAGTGAGGTGGGGGACTACGAGCAGTACTTC. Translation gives CASSEVGDYEQYF.

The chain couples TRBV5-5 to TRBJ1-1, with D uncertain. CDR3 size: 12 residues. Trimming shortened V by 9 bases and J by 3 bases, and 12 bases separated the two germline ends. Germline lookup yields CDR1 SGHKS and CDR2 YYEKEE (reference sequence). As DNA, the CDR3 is TGTGCCATGAGCTTCGGGGACACTGAAGCTTTCTTT. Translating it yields CAMSFGDTEAFF.